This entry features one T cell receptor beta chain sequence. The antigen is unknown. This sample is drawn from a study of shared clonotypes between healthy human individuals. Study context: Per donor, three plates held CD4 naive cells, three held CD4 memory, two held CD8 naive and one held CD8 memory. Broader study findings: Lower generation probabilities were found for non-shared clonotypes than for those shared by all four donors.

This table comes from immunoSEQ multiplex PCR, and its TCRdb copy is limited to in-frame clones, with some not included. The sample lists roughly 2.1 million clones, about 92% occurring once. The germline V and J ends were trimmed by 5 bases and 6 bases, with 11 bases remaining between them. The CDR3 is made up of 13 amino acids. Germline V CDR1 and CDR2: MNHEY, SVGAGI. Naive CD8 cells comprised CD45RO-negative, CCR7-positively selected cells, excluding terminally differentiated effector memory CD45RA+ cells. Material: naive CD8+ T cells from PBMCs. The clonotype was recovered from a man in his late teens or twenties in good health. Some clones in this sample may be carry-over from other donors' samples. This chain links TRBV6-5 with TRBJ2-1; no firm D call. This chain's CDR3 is CASSLGDSNEQFF. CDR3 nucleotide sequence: TGTGCCAGCAGTCTCGGAGATAGCAATGAGCAGTTCTTC.